The rows below give T cell receptor beta chains drawn from one sample of a study of blood T cell repertoires in COVID-19. The data were produced by immunoSEQ multiplex PCR, yet TCRdb's version contains in-frame clones alone and is incomplete. Of over 150,000 clones listed, approximately 81% were seen once; the top ten hold more than 1%. Material: peripheral blood. All receptors come from a middle-aged man with acute or convalescent COVID-19. Each CDR3 is given with its conserved first and last residue. The D gene is left open where the match is weak. The size of a clone is reported for some rows only, either as once, few or many, or as a class for expanded clones.

clone_size j_call cdr3_length v_call d_call cdr3_aa cdr3_nt
. TRBJ1-5 15 TRBV15 TRBD1 CATSVQGLGNQPQHF TGTGCCACCAGCGTACAGGGGCTAGGCAATCAGCCCCAGCATTTT
. TRBJ2-1 18 TRBV14 . CASSQISKRMSSYNEQFF TGTGCCAGCAGCCAAATTTCAAAGCGGATGAGCTCCTACAATGAGCAGTTCTTC
. TRBJ1-2 12 TRBV28 . CAGFSRSYGYTF TGTGCCGGATTCTCAAGGAGCTATGGCTACACCTTC
. TRBJ1-1 12 TRBV6-5 . CASTRGGNEAFF TGTGCCAGCACCCGAGGGGGTAATGAAGCTTTCTTT
. TRBJ1-1 13 TRBV7-9 . CASSLDGTSEAFF TGTGCCAGCAGCTTAGATGGGACAAGTGAAGCTTTCTTT
. TRBJ2-5 16 TRBV10-3 TRBD2 CAISARTSGGAETQYF TGTGCCATCAGTGCCAGGACTAGCGGGGGGGCGGAGACCCAGTACTTC
. TRBJ1-6 13 TRBV30 TRBD1 CAWRAGGNSPLHF TGTGCCTGGAGGGCAGGGGGTAATTCACCCCTCCACTTT
. TRBJ2-7 12 TRBV2 TRBD1 CASSTGVVEQYF TGTGCCAGCAGCACAGGGGTTGTCGAGCAGTACTTC
once TRBJ2-5 17 TRBV5-1 . CASSLGGGAGSQETQYF TGCGCCAGCAGCTTGGGTGGCGGGGCAGGGTCTCAAGAGACCCAGTACTTC
. TRBJ1-2 13 TRBV2 . CASSEWDSGGYTF TGTGCCAGCAGTGAATGGGACTCGGGGGGCTACACCTTC
. TRBJ1-3 15 TRBV11-2 TRBD1 CASSLGRTGGNTIYF TGTGCCAGCAGCTTAGGTCGGACAGGGGGAAACACCATATATTTT
. TRBJ1-1 13 TRBV28 . CASSLRGNTEAFF TGTGCCAGCAGTTTACGAGGAAACACTGAAGCTTTCTTT
. TRBJ2-7 12 TRBV6-5 . CASSEAGYEQYF TGTGCCAGCAGCGAGGCGGGCTACGAGCAGTACTTC
. TRBJ2-7 18 TRBV6-1 . CASSESFLWQGRIYEQYF TGTGCCAGCAGTGAGTCTTTCTTATGGCAGGGTCGTATCTACGAGCAGTACTTC
once TRBJ2-7 15 TRBV10-3 TRBD2 CAISDVGGAKDEQYF TGTGCCATCAGTGACGTGGGAGGGGCAAAGGACGAGCAGTACTTC
once TRBJ1-2 14 TRBV7-2 TRBD1 CASSYGQGTYGYTF TGTGCCAGCAGCTATGGACAGGGTACCTATGGCTACACCTTC
. TRBJ2-7 13 TRBV7-2 . CASSLAQGYEQYF TGTGCCAGCAGCTTGGCACAGGGCTACGAGCAGTACTTC
. TRBJ2-2 17 TRBV24-1 TRBD2 CATSDPSAGGRTGELFF TGTGCCACCAGTGATCCTTCTGCGGGGGGGCGTACCGGGGAGCTGTTTTTT
. TRBJ1-5 13 TRBV11-1 . CASSSNSNQPQHF TGTGCCAGCAGCTCTAATAGCAATCAGCCCCAGCATTTT
. TRBJ2-1 14 TRBV5-1 . CASSLAGQNNEQFF TGCGCCAGCAGCTTGGCCGGACAGAACAATGAGCAGTTCTTC